These T cell receptor beta chains were read from a single sample in a study of T cell responses to AZD1222 COVID-19 vaccine. The table came from immunoSEQ multiplex PCR; TCRdb's copy has only in-frame clones and leaves some out. The data show fewer than 200,000 clones, approximately 90% seen once. The material was peripheral blood, obtained 28 days after the second AZD1222 dose. The receptor source for this set is an adult who received the AZD1222 COVID-19 vaccine. CDR3s include the opening cysteine and the closing phenylalanine or tryptophan. A D gene is named only where the DNA matches it firmly.

v_call,d_call,j_call,cdr3_length,cdr3_aa
TRBV29-1,NA,TRBJ2-2,14,CSVSRDSNTGELFF
TRBV7-2,NA,TRBJ2-5,14,CASSLQVNRETQYF
TRBV21-1,NA,TRBJ1-1,12,CASKGHNTEAFF
TRBV5-1,NA,TRBJ2-1,15,CASSLVRDSYNEQFF
TRBV18,NA,TRBJ2-1,17,CASSPPSIASSYNEQFF
TRBV7-9,NA,TRBJ1-5,13,CASSSQGLQPQHF
TRBV24-1,TRBD2,TRBJ2-1,15,CATSGRTRIGNEQFF
TRBV7-3,NA,TRBJ2-3,14,CASSLTRGSDTQYF
TRBV28,NA,TRBJ2-1,13,CASSPPRLNEQFF
TRBV5-5,NA,TRBJ2-7,15,CASSLALDPHYEQYF
TRBV5-6,NA,TRBJ1-3,18,CASRGYRGPRISGNTIYF
TRBV7-6,TRBD1,TRBJ1-2,16,CAGSPGTGGAGYGYTF
TRBV19,NA,TRBJ2-1,17,CASSIDLTGTSYNEQFF
TRBV28,TRBD1,TRBJ2-1,15,CASSTSGQGNNEQFF
TRBV24-1,NA,TRBJ1-5,11,CATPGNQPQHF
TRBV19,TRBD1,TRBJ1-1,14,CASRREGARTEAFF
TRBV2,NA,TRBJ1-6,15,CASSEEGPRDSPLHF
TRBV29-1,TRBD1,TRBJ1-2,14,CSVEPRTGQYGYTF
TRBV7-9,NA,TRBJ1-1,17,CASSLRPWGREHTEAFF
TRBV5-4,NA,TRBJ1-1,16,CASSLRGNIMNTEAFF
TRBV21-1,NA,TRBJ2-3,15,CASSKDRLVTDTQYF
TRBV3-1/TRBV3-2,TRBD1,TRBJ2-6,18,CASSQHPGQSSGANVLTF
TRBV19,NA,TRBJ2-1,14,CASISDDSYNEQFF
TRBV27,TRBD2,TRBJ2-2,16,CASSRLAGGISGELFF
TRBV7-2,TRBD2,TRBJ2-1,16,CASSSGLAGSYNEQFF
TRBV29-1,NA,TRBJ1-1,13,CSVDTGMNTEAFF
TRBV19,TRBD1,TRBJ2-6,17,CARVSGQGPSGANVLTF
TRBV6-5,TRBD1,TRBJ2-7,13,CASTAGTGGWQYF
TRBV10-3,NA,TRBJ2-3,17,CATRLESTQRGTDTQYF
TRBV21-1,NA,TRBJ2-1,13,CASSRDSYNEQFF
TRBV7-6,TRBD1,TRBJ2-5,16,CASSLGDRGLEETQYF
TRBV6-4,NA,TRBJ2-5,14,CASKFLTGQETQYF
TRBV5-6,NA,TRBJ1-6,14,CASSVSQGIVPLHF
TRBV28,NA,TRBJ1-3,14,CASSLVDSGNTIYF
TRBV5-5,NA,TRBJ2-2,16,CASSMRQVSDTGELFF
TRBV3-1/TRBV3-2,NA,TRBJ2-7,14,CASSQEDSPYEQYF
TRBV12-3/TRBV12-4,NA,TRBJ2-3,11,CASSLGDTQYF
TRBV5-1,TRBD1,TRBJ1-4,16,CASSSQTGGTNEKLFF
TRBV7-7,TRBD2,TRBJ2-3,15,CASSIGLAGADTQYF
TRBV1,NA,TRBJ2-3,15,CTSSQAPSGTDTQYF
TRBV5-4,NA,TRBJ2-7,13,CASSLVLVGEQYF
TRBV28,TRBD2,TRBJ2-7,18,CASTWGGLAGRSYREQYF
TRBV27,NA,TRBJ1-5,14,CASSPIGGNQPQHF
TRBV29-1,NA,TRBJ2-3,11,CSVADPDTQYF
TRBV9,NA,TRBJ1-6,16,CASSSWRDSYNSPLHF
TRBV28,NA,TRBJ1-5,14,CASLPGGSIQPQHF
TRBV5-6,TRBD1,TRBJ1-1,13,CASNRGGWTEAFF
TRBV27,NA,TRBJ1-4,14,CASSLFGANEKLFF
TRBV5-1,TRBD1,TRBJ2-2,16,CASSAGTGVNTGELFF
TRBV5-4,NA,TRBJ2-2,16,CASSLVTAYPPGELFF
TRBV24-1,NA,TRBJ2-5,11,CATSDYETQYF